This T cell receptor (beta chain) emerged from a study of T cells after yellow fever vaccination. Study background: Fractions of low cell number were prepared using SMART-Seq v4 Ultra Low Input. General study results and limits: Clones from primary vaccination mostly reappeared after the booster (approximately 96% CD4, approximately 86% CD8). Just a small share of clonotypes turned up in the CD4 compartment as well as the CD8 compartment.

A few counts support this clonotype. Its antigen is still unknown. CDR1 and CDR2 (germline): DFQATT, SNEGSKA (reference sequence). This CDR3 is 16 amino acids long. Trimming at V came to 1 base and at J to 0 bases, leaving 8 bases not matched to a gene. A 5'RACE template-switching step, the method used to make TCR cDNA, added a universal primer site and UMIs. TCRdb ran MiXCR on the 5' RACE reads and lists one entry per CDR3 protein. Among about 630,000 distinct CDR3 sequences listed, 12% were seen once. This clonotype was sampled from a man aged 30-40 years who received the YFV17D yellow fever vaccine. This chain uses TRBV20-1 with TRBJ2-7; 8 bases fit TRBD2. This specimen consisted of PBMCs, obtained on the day of the yellow fever booster vaccination. Here the CDR3 reads CSARVPGLALSYEQYF. For the CDR3, the DNA is TGCAGTGCTAGAGTTCCCGGACTAGCCCTCTCCTACGAGCAGTACTTC.